This note documents a single T cell receptor (beta chain) sequence. The sample belongs to a study of blood T cells in healthy people across ages. Combining a sample-barcoded 5' primer with a J-beta primer mix, a second PCR ran for 7 to 11 cycles. TCRdb itself ran the 5' RACE reads through MiXCR, one entry per CDR3 protein. The sample carries 1.8 million or so distinct CDR3 sequences, approximately 40% recorded once. V was trimmed by 0 bases and J by 7 bases, leaving 9 bases between them. Germline V gene sequence: CDR1 LGHNA, CDR2 YSLEER. The CDR3 covers 14 residues. The source of this sequence is a human donor in good health. The rearrangement joins TRBV4-3 to TRBJ1-4, with D possibly TRBD1 on 5 matching bases. Sample: blood. The CDR3 DNA reads as TGCGCCAGCAGCCAAGAGCCGGGGACTGAAAAACTGTTTTTT. It is translated as CASSQEPGTEKLFF.